This T cell receptor beta chain comes out of a study of a mutant IDH1 vaccine in newly diagnosed glioma. In the case of this clone: Antigen unknown.

Time point here: week 11, during vaccination. The vaccine gave 300 ug of a 20-mer mutant IDH1 peptide subcutaneously per dose. Clones were sequenced by immunoSEQ multiplex PCR, and TCRdb holds only the in-frame ones, with some missing. The table shows some 22,000 clones, with roughly 85% occurring only once. The CDR3 is made up of 14 amino acids. Germline CDR1 SGHRS, CDR2 YFSETQ. V dropped 0 bases and J dropped 3 bases, with 10 bases sitting between them. The gene calls are TRBV5-1 and TRBJ2-7, with a tentative D call TRBD1 (6 bases). The material sequenced was PBMCs, taken from a glioma patient whose treatment included an IDH1 peptide vaccine. The TCR sequence derives from a man aged 35 to 55 with glioma. The CDR3 spells CASSLGDNFYEQYF. The CDR3 bases are TGCGCCAGCAGCTTGGGGGACAATTTCTACGAGCAGTACTTC.